One and the same sample provided the 29 T cell receptor beta chains below, sequenced in a study of T cells in localized non-small cell lung cancer. The method was immunoSEQ multiplex PCR; TCRdb's version includes in-frame clones alone and lacks a portion of them. Found here are tens of thousands of clones, approximately 84% of them singletons; the top ten hold roughly 14%. Here the sequenced sample was peripheral blood, taken before any cancer treatment. The source of these receptors is a female donor older than 55 with stage I lung adenocarcinoma.

This clone came up once. The chain carries TRBV5-1 and TRBJ1-1; no clear D. This CDR3 has 16 residues. Germline lookup yields CDR1 SGHRS and CDR2 YFSETQ. The germline V and J ends were trimmed by 4 bases and 1 base, with 17 bases remaining between them. CDR3 residues: CASSPLRFGKNTEAFF. The CDR3 region has the DNA TGCGCCAGCAGCCCACTAAGGTTTGGGAAGAACACTGAAGCTTTCTTT. Filled out from reference TRBV5-1 and TRBJ1-1, the complete variable domain reads KAGVTQTPRYLIKTRGQQVTLSCSPISGHRSVSWYQQTPGQGLQFLFEYFSETQRNKGNFPGRFSGRQFSNSRSEMNVSTLELGDSALYLCASSPLRFGKNTEAFFGQGTRLTVV.

V and J are TRBV19 and TRBJ2-5; 10 nucleotides align to TRBD1. V dropped 7 bases and J dropped 1; count of bases not matched to a gene: 3. Germline loops: CDR1 LNHDA, CDR2 SQIVND (reference sequence). This CDR3 is built from 14 residues. CDR3 in amino acids: CASKGQGIQETQYF. Here the CDR3 DNA reads TGTGCCAGTAAGGGACAGGGGATCCAAGAGACCCAGTACTTC.

This chain uses TRBV5-1 with TRBJ2-5; D gene ambiguous. The CDR3 contains 15 residues. V gave up 0 bases and J gave up 2 bases, with 11 bases separating them. Per germline, CDR1 SGHRS and CDR2 YFSETQ. The CDR3 protein is CASSLGATKQETQYF. In DNA, the CDR3 is TGCGCCAGCAGCTTGGGGGCGACAAAACAAGAGACCCAGTACTTC.

This clone was counted a few times. The gene calls are TRBV2 and TRBJ1-2; D unclear. This CDR3 is 12 amino acids long. Per germline, CDR1 SNHLY and CDR2 FYNNEI. Trimming pared 3 bases from V and 13 bases from J, leaving 15 bases between. The DNA for the CDR3 is TGTGCCAGCAGTGACAGCATTCTGAGAGTCACCTTC. Translating gives CASSDSILRVTF. The whole variable domain, filled in from reference TRBV2 and TRBJ1-2, reads EPEVTQTPSHQVTQMGQEVILRCVPISNHLYFYWYRQILGQKVEFLVSFYNNEISEKSEIFDDQFSVERPDGSNFTLKIRSTKLEDSAMYFCASSDSILRVTFGSGTRLTVV.

The chain has TRBV6-5 and TRBJ1-2, with 7 bases aligning to TRBD1. The CDR3 contains 14 residues. Germline CDR1 reads MNHEY; CDR2 reads SVGAGI. V lost 5 bases, J lost 8 bases, and 11 bases stayed unmatched. The CDR3 protein is CASSLRDSLSGYTF. CDR3 coding DNA: TGTGCCAGCAGTCTACGGGACAGTCTTTCGGGCTACACCTTC.

The chain is built from TRBV19 and TRBJ2-7; no clear D. The CDR3 extends over 15 amino acids. V was pared by 5 bases and J by 0 bases, with 14 bases between. Germline V gene lookup returns CDR1 LNHDA and CDR2 SQIVND (reference sequence). CDR3 bases: TGTGCCAGTAGTCCTACGTCATTAAACTCCTACGAGCAGTACTTC. Protein sequence: CASSPTSLNSYEQYF.

This chain joins TRBV5-1 and TRBJ2-5; TRBD1 is a possible D gene (5 bases). Germline CDR1 SGHRS, CDR2 YFSETQ. The ends were cut back, 6 bases at V and 1 base at J, with 13 bases in the middle. The CDR3 covers 14 residues. CDR3 amino acids: CASTQSTAQETQYF. In DNA form, the CDR3 reads TGCGCCAGCACCCAATCGACAGCCCAAGAGACCCAGTACTTC.

This clone appeared once. This chain joins TRBV5-1 and TRBJ1-1, with D hard to call. The CDR3 contains 19 residues. Per germline, CDR1 SGHRS and CDR2 YFSETQ. V lost 0 bases and J lost 0, with 21 bases in between. CDR3 sequence: CASSLVPGAASTLNTEAFF. The CDR3 DNA follows: TGCGCCAGCAGCTTGGTCCCGGGTGCAGCCTCTACCTTGAACACTGAAGCTTTCTTT.

This chain connects TRBV7-3 to TRBJ2-3, with D perhaps assigned TRBD1 or TRBD2 (6 bases each). The CDR3 runs 14 residues. Trimming stripped 6 bases from V and 0 bases from J, with 10 bases between. Germline V gene lookup returns CDR1 SGHTA and CDR2 FQGTGA. CDR3 bases: TGTGCCAGCAGGGAGGGGGTTAGCACAGATACGCAGTATTTT. It yields the protein CASREGVSTDTQYF.

V gene TRBV10-3 combines with J gene TRBJ2-1; 10 positions agree with TRBD1. This CDR3 has 17 residues. Germline V gives CDR1 ENHRY, CDR2 SYGVKD. V lost 3 bases to trimming and J lost 5 bases; unmatched junction nucleotides: 10. In DNA, the CDR3 is TGTGCCATCAGTGACCCGGGACAGGGGACAGCCAACAATGAGCAGTTCTTC. As protein: CAISDPGQGTANNEQFF.

This clone was seen a few times. V gene TRBV7-8 combines with J gene TRBJ1-2; tentative D call: TRBD1 (5 bases). The CDR3 loop spans 12 amino acids. Trimming left V 1 base short and J 6 bases short, with 6 bases between. CDR1 SGHVS and CDR2 FQNEAQ come from the germline V gene. CDR3 sequence: CASSLGGDGYTF. Here the CDR3 DNA reads TGTGCCAGCAGCTTAGGAGGGGATGGCTACACCTTC.

This chain links TRBV2 with TRBJ1-2; maybe TRBD1 (5 bases). Trimming shortened V by 5 bases and J by 4 bases, and 17 bases separated the two germline ends. The CDR3 contains 15 residues. Germline V lookup: CDR1 SNHLY, CDR2 FYNNEI. CDR3 DNA: TGTGCCAGCAGTCCTGAGGGGCAGAGTGCCTATGGCTACACCTTC. This sequence encodes CASSPEGQSAYGYTF.

The V gene is TRBV27, the J gene TRBJ2-6; D is unclear. Trimming left V 7 bases short and J 4 bases short, with 8 bases between. Germline values: CDR1 MNHEY, CDR2 SMNVEV (reference sequence). The CDR3 loop spans 13 amino acids. CDR3 sequence reads: CASTSWGANVLTF. CDR3 nucleotide sequence: TGTGCCAGCACCTCCTGGGGGGCCAACGTCCTGACTTTC.

The chain uses TRBV6-1 and TRBJ1-5; possibly TRBD1 for D (6 bases). The ends were cut back, 1 base at V and 7 bases at J, with 17 bases in the middle. The CDR3 runs to 16 residues. Germline V gene sequence: CDR1 MNHNS, CDR2 SASEGT. Here the CDR3 reads CASSEEGGAGRQPQHF. CDR3 DNA sequence: TGTGCCAGCAGTGAAGAGGGGGGGGCAGGGAGGCAGCCCCAGCATTTT.

This clone was picked up a small number of times. The rearrangement links TRBV7-8 to TRBJ2-1; no clear D gene. The CDR3 loop spans 15 amino acids. Trimming cost V 1 base and J 3 bases, with 10 bases left between them. The germline V gene has CDR1 SGHVS and CDR2 FQNEAQ. CDR3 in DNA: TGTGCCAGCAGCTTAGGTCTACAGAGCTACAATGAGCAGTTCTTC. This sequence encodes CASSLGLQSYNEQFF. Based on the CDR3 plus reference TRBV7-8 and TRBJ2-1, the full variable domain is GAGVSQSPRYKVAKRGQDVALRCDPISGHVSLFWYQQALGQGPEFLTYFQNEAQLDKSGLPSDRFFAERPEGSVSTLKIQRTQQEDSAVYLCASSLGLQSYNEQFFGPGTRLTVL.

This clone was observed a handful of times. Additional DNA sequences in this sample encode the identical CDR3. This chain uses TRBV27 with TRBJ1-2; TRBD1 agrees at 7 bases. Germline CDR1 reads MNHEY; CDR2 reads SMNVEV (reference sequence). V shed 4 bases, J shed 7 bases, and the junction held 3 bases outside the gene matches. The CDR3 runs to 12 residues. The CDR3 here is CASSSRGLGYTF. As DNA, the CDR3 is TGTGCCAGCAGTTCGAGGGGGCTTGGCTACACCTTC.

The V gene is TRBV7-6, the J gene TRBJ1-1; 9 nucleotides match TRBD1. CDR3 length equals 15 residues. Germline trimming cut 1 base from V and 6 bases from J; bases unmatched to any gene: 6. Germline values: CDR1 SGHVS, CDR2 FNYEAQ. The DNA of the CDR3 is TGTGCCAGCAGCTTAGTGGACAGGGGATCTCCTGAAGCTTTCTTT. As protein: CASSLVDRGSPEAFF.

The gene calls are TRBV5-5 and TRBJ2-7, with D possibly being TRBD1 or TRBD2 (6 bases each). The V gene's germline CDR1 is SGHKS and CDR2 YYEKEE (reference sequence). Trimming left V 7 bases short and J 0 bases short, with 14 bases between. The CDR3 runs 14 residues. CDR3 sequence reads: CASSVWGASYEQYF. CDR3 in DNA: TGTGCCAGCTCAGTCTGGGGGGCCTCCTACGAGCAGTACTTC.

In nucleotides, the CDR3 is TGCAGCTATCCTAGGGGACAGACCTTCACAGATACGCAGTATTTT. It codes for CSYPRGQTFTDTQYF. This rearrangement joins TRBV29-1 to TRBJ2-3; 7 bases are shared with TRBD1. J lost 2 bases, V lost 8 bases, and 13 bases had no gene match. The CDR3 runs to 15 residues. Germline CDR1 SQVTM, CDR2 ANQGSEA.

The chain has TRBV9 and TRBJ1-3, with D maybe TRBD1 (6 bases). CDR3 length: 19 amino acids. The germline V gene encodes CDR1 SGDLS and CDR2 YYNGEE. Deletions cut 0 bases from V and 0 bases from J, with 19 bases between. Written as DNA, the CDR3 is TGTGCCAGCAGCGTAGAAGGGGGAGGCAGGTTGAGCTCTGGAAACACCATATATTTT. Amino acid sequence: CASSVEGGGRLSSGNTIYF.

J is TRBJ1-2 and V is TRBV18; TRBD1 agrees at 11 bases. The V and J ends lost 1 base and 6 bases, in that order; junction bases with no gene match: 4. CDR3 length: 15 amino acids. Germline CDR1 and CDR2: KGHSH and LQKENI. The CDR3 DNA reads TGTGCCAGCTCACCACTCGCGGGACAGGGGGATGGCTACACCTTC. This codes for CASSPLAGQGDGYTF.

Only one count was recorded for this clone. The V gene is TRBV7-3, the J gene TRBJ2-3, with D possibly being TRBD1 (6 bases). Deletions cut 5 bases from V and 2 bases from J, with 11 bases between. The length of the CDR3 is 14 residues. Germline-derived CDR1 and CDR2 are SGHTA and FQGTGA. CDR3 amino acids: CASSQTGLTDTQYF. The CDR3 DNA reads TGTGCCAGCAGCCAAACAGGGCTCACAGATACGCAGTATTTT. The full variable domain, with the rest looked up from reference TRBV7-3 and TRBJ2-3, is GAGVSQTPSNKVTEKGKYVELRCDPISGHTALYWYRQSLGQGPEFLIYFQGTGAADDSGLPNDRFFAVRPEGSVSTLKIQRTERGDSAVYLCASSQTGLTDTQYFGPGTRLTVL.

The chain is built from TRBV25-1 and TRBJ2-3, with D perhaps matching TRBD1 (6 bases). Germline CDR1 and CDR2: MGHDK and SYGVNS. The CDR3 covers 13 residues. Deletions cut 5 bases from V and 6 bases from J, with 12 bases between. The CDR3 nucleotides read TGTGCCAGCAGTCGGACAGTTGGCGATACGCAGTATTTT. This encodes CASSRTVGDTQYF. Full variable domain (rest looked up from reference TRBV25-1 and TRBJ2-3): EADIYQTPRYLVIGTGKKITLECSQTMGHDKMYWYQQDPGMELHLIHYSYGVNSTEKGDLSSESTVSRIRTEHFPLTLESARPSHTSQYLCASSRTVGDTQYFGPGTRLTVL.

The chain carries TRBV7-9 and TRBJ2-3; no reliable D call. The germline V and J ends were trimmed by 5 bases and 1 base, with 4 bases remaining between them. CDR3 length: 12 residues. The germline gives CDR1 SEHNR, CDR2 FQNEAQ (reference sequence). The CDR3: CASSPGTDTQYF. Here the CDR3 DNA reads TGTGCCAGCAGCCCCGGCACAGATACGCAGTATTTT.

J is TRBJ1-2 and V is TRBV15; D possibly corresponds to TRBD1 (5 bases). The CDR3 spans 14 residues. Germline lookup yields CDR1 LNHNV and CDR2 YYDKDF (reference sequence). The V end lost 5 bases, the J end lost 5 bases, and 15 bases lay between the germline ends. CDR3 amino acids: CATSGHLTAYGYTF. DNA of the CDR3: TGTGCCACCAGCGGCCACTTGACAGCTTATGGCTACACCTTC.

CDR3 in amino acids: CASGLVLGRGPNQPQHF. DNA of the CDR3: TGTGCTAGTGGTTTGGTACTTGGCAGGGGGCCTAATCAGCCCCAGCATTTT. The rearrangement links TRBV12-5 to TRBJ1-5; TRBD1 matches 8 bases. The CDR3 totals 17 residues. Germline loops: CDR1 LGHNT, CDR2 FRNRAP. J gave up 4 bases and V 0 bases, and 8 bases lay outside the gene matches.

V is TRBV10-3 and J is TRBJ2-1; 14 bases are a match to TRBD2. J was trimmed by 4 bases and V by 9 bases; bases with no gene match: 8. Germline lookup yields CDR1 ENHRY and CDR2 SYGVKD. The CDR3 contains 16 residues. The CDR3 coding sequence is TGTGCCATGGGAGGGACTAGCGGGGGCCCTTACAATGAGCAGTTCTTC. This translates into CAMGGTSGGPYNEQFF.

The chain uses TRBV18 and TRBJ2-4, with unresolved D. Germline CDR1 KGHSH, CDR2 LQKENI. The CDR3 sequence is 13 residues long. The V gene lost 4 bases and the J gene lost 6 bases, with 10 bases spanning the gap. The CDR3 protein is CASSLAELNIQYF. The CDR3, as DNA: TGTGCCAGCTCACTAGCAGAGCTAAACATTCAGTACTTC.

A few counts support this clone. This chain links TRBV30 with TRBJ1-4; no firm D call. This CDR3 contains 14 residues. Trimming removed 3 bases at V and 6 bases at J, with 14 bases between. Germline V gene data show CDR1 as GTSNPN and CDR2 as SVGIG (reference sequence). CDR3 sequence (DNA): TGTGCCTGGAGCTCACACACTTTTGATGAAAAACTGTTTTTT. Translation: CAWSSHTFDEKLFF.